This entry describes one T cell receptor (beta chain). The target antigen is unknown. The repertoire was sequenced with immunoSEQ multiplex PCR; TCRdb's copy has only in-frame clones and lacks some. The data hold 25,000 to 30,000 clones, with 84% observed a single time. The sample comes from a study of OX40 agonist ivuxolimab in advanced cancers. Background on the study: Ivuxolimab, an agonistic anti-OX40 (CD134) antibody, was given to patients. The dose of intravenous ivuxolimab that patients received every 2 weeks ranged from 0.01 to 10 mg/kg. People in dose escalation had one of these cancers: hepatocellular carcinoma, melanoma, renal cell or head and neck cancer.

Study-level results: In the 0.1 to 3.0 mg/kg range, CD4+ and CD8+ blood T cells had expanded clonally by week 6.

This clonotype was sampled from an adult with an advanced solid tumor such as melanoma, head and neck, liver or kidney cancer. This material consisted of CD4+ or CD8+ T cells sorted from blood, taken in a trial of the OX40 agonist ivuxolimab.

DNA of the CDR3: TGTGCCAGTAGTATTCCGCGGGGAATTTGGAACTATGGCTACACCTTC. Its translation is CASSIPRGIWNYGYTF. The chain links TRBV19 to TRBJ1-2; D unresolved. The CDR3 is made up of 16 amino acids. The germline gives CDR1 LNHDA, CDR2 SQIVND (reference sequence). The V end was cut by 3 bases, the J end by 2 bases, with 16 bases between.